This T cell receptor beta chain emerged from a study of T cell responses to AZD1222 COVID-19 vaccine. Findings of the study overall: Clonal diversity was possibly underestimated; the donors were predominantly white British and more often female. Seropositive at baseline were only six AZD1222 recipients.

TCRdb's table, derived via immunoSEQ multiplex PCR, lists solely in-frame clones and lacks some. This table has 95,000 to 150,000 clones, about 91% appearing once. The CDR3 extends over 14 amino acids. The ends were cut back, 2 bases at V and 7 bases at J, with 14 bases in the middle. Germline-derived CDR1 and CDR2 are MNHEY and SVGAGI. A word on this clone: Its antigen is unidentified.

This sequence joins TRBV6-5 and TRBJ1-2, with unresolved D. The TCR sequence derives from an adult in good health. Specimen: peripheral blood, collected on day 0 of AZD1222 vaccination. DNA of the CDR3: TGTGCCAGCAGTTACCGGGCAGGCGTCGGTGGCTACACCTTC. Protein sequence: CASSYRAGVGGYTF.